Listed below are T cell receptor beta chains from one sample, sequenced in a study of tumor-infiltrating lymphocytes in primary liver carcinoma. TCRdb itself ran the multiplex PCR reads through MiXCR, one entry per CDR3 protein. The table includes over 250,000 distinct CDR3 sequences, about 50% detected once. The sample taken for sequencing was peripheral blood. The receptors originated from a young woman with primary liver carcinoma and hepatitis B virus infection. CDR3s leave out the opening cysteine and the closing phenylalanine or tryptophan.

CDR3aa	v_gene	j_gene
ASSPRTGTYNEQF	TRBV11-2	TRBJ2-1
ASSFPQRDYT	TRBV6-2/TRBV6-3	TRBJ1-2
DSSGRTGGNEQF	TRBV5-4	TRBJ2-1
SVEDPSGNSYYEQF	TRBV29-1	TRBJ2-1
DSRDSYQPQH	TRBV6-6	TRBJ1-5
ASSLWGPTGNTIY	TRBV7-2	TRBJ1-3
ASSLSASGITGELF	TRBV6-2/TRBV6-3	TRBJ2-2
ASSLARLTGPAGTGELF	TRBV7-8	TRBJ2-2
NVEVARKGPR	TRBV29-1	TRBJ1-1
ASSFDYTSRREQF	TRBV12-3/TRBV12-4	TRBJ2-1
ANSSQAGGLYCEQY	TRBV11-1	TRBJ2-7
VNIADFTDTQY	TRBV5-6	TRBJ2-3
ASSFRGTGTGELF	TRBV12-3/TRBV12-4	TRBJ2-2
ASSQFASSYNEQF	TRBV4-1	TRBJ2-1
ATSPGDRTYQETQY	TRBV24-1	TRBJ2-5
ASSVRGGLGNQPQH	TRBV6-6	TRBJ1-5
ASSFVVTYEQC	TRBV11-2	TRBJ2-7
ASRTQGPNQPQH	TRBV6-2/TRBV6-3	TRBJ1-5
ANCKGFFYEQY	TRBV5-4	TRBJ2-7
ASSLLRGDISYEQY	TRBV5-8	TRBJ2-7
ASSYSTVQRTVAKNIQY	TRBV6-6	TRBJ2-4
ASSFGRDGYT	TRBV7-9	TRBJ1-2
ASTKGTGSSYNEQI	TRBV12-3/TRBV12-4	TRBJ2-1
AISLAGGETQY	TRBV10-3	TRBJ2-5
SGALGGEQY	TRBV29-1	TRBJ2-7
ASSQEPAGEQF	TRBV14	.
AITGGSGQPQH	TRBV10-3	TRBJ1-5
ASSPKWEWGHTQY	TRBV4-1	TRBJ2-3
ASSLWQMNTEAF	TRBV4-3	TRBJ1-1
ACSLFSSSYERY	TRBV11-2	TRBJ2-7
ASSYSSGLNTGELF	TRBV6-6	TRBJ2-2
ASSLVGDRDGPYSPLH	TRBV11-2	TRBJ1-6
ASNLGALTSGKSTDTQY	TRBV11-2	TRBJ2-3
ASSQDLSLAGIGGQF	TRBV4-1	TRBJ2-1
STGDGTNYGYT	TRBV29-1	TRBJ1-2
ASRSVTYNTGELF	TRBV9	TRBJ2-2
ASSQADRVSNQPQH	TRBV6-5	TRBJ1-5
SAYGTGGSGEQY	TRBV29-1	TRBJ2-7
ASRFGGYNEQF	TRBV5-6	TRBJ2-1
ASSQDWIASGPQH	TRBV4-3	TRBJ1-5
ANSFATGTQY	TRBV11-2	TRBJ2-3
ASSLAISGSRNEQL	TRBV5-4	TRBJ2-1
NVVCGFTDTQY	TRBV29-1	TRBJ2-3
ASSYSGGRRNEQF	TRBV6-5	TRBJ2-1
ASRKDSSEQF	TRBV6-2/TRBV6-3	TRBJ2-1
ASSRLGGNEQF	TRBV7-9	TRBJ2-1
ASSQGTVTSVGLLFNEQF	TRBV14	TRBJ2-1
ASAPSRDLNTGELF	TRBV11-2	TRBJ2-2
ASSLLPGPYYEQY	TRBV11-2	TRBJ2-7
SVEVVAYEQY	TRBV29-1	TRBJ2-7
ASKGWGNQPQH	TRBV6-1	TRBJ1-5
SVEGTDPNYGYT	TRBV29-1	TRBJ1-2
ASKNGQTNTGEPF	TRBV6-2/TRBV6-3	TRBJ2-2
ASSLALQSYEQY	TRBV5-1	TRBJ2-7
ASSQPGTGGYEQY	TRBV4-1	TRBJ2-7